These 10 T cell receptor beta chains share one sample of origin, sequenced in a study of chemoradiotherapy in HPV16-positive cancers. Clones were read by immunoSEQ multiplex PCR, and TCRdb kept only the in-frame ones, dropping some. Of 53,000 or so clones listed, about 92% are singletons. The specimen comprised blood, sampled from a patient who underwent chemoradiotherapy. These TCRs come from a human donor with HPV-associated anogenital cancer.

The chain couples TRBV7-9 to TRBJ1-6; maybe TRBD1 (5 bases). This CDR3 is 12 amino acids long. V lost 5 bases, J lost 14 bases, and 13 bases lay in between. Germline loops: CDR1 SEHNR, CDR2 FQNEAQ (reference sequence). This CDR3 reads CASSIRDSALHF. CDR3 nucleotide sequence: TGTGCCAGCAGCATCCGAGACAGTGCCCTCCACTTT.

The rearrangement uses TRBV7-2 and TRBJ2-3; D is undetermined. The CDR3 runs 14 residues. The V and J ends lost 6 bases and 5 bases respectively, with 15 bases between them. The germline gives CDR1 SGHTA, CDR2 FQGNSA. The CDR3 loop reads CASSTDPVRDTQYF. As DNA, the CDR3 is TGTGCCAGCAGTACTGACCCCGTCAGAGATACGCAGTATTTT. Full variable domain (rest looked up from reference TRBV7-2 and TRBJ2-3): GAGVSQSPSNKVTEKGKDVELRCDPISGHTALYWYRQSLGQGLEFLIYFQGNSAPDKSGLPSDRFSAERTGGSVSTLTIQRTQQEDSAVYLCASSTDPVRDTQYFGPGTRLTVL.

The table lists this clone with a few counts. The V and J genes are TRBV4-3 and TRBJ2-7; 7 bases match TRBD1. V lost 1 base and J lost 2; bases outside the gene matches: 5. Germline CDR1 LGHNA, CDR2 YSLEER. The CDR3 spans 15 residues. The CDR3 here is CASSQGQGHAYEQYF. CDR3 bases: TGCGCCAGCAGCCAAGGACAGGGCCATGCCTACGAGCAGTACTTC.

V usage is TRBV5-4 and J usage is TRBJ1-2; 8 nucleotides match TRBD1. The CDR3 runs 15 residues. Germline V CDR1 and CDR2: SGHNT, YYREEE (reference sequence). With V trimmed by 3 bases and J by 2 bases, 6 bases remained unmatched. The CDR3 region is CASSSYRGENYGYTF. For the CDR3, the DNA is TGTGCCAGCAGCTCCTACAGGGGGGAAAACTATGGCTACACCTTC. Combining the CDR3 with reference TRBV5-4 and TRBJ1-2 gives the whole variable domain ETGVTQSPTHLIKTRGQQVTLRCSSQSGHNTVSWYQQALGQGPQFIFQYYREEENGRGNFPPRFSGLQFPNYSSELNVNALELDDSALYLCASSSYRGENYGYTFGSGTRLTVV.

CDR3 nucleotide sequence: TGTGCCAGTAGTATAGGCGAGAATCAGCCCCAGCATTTT. Translation gives CASSIGENQPQHF. This chain joins TRBV19 and TRBJ1-5; no reliable D call. Per the germline V gene, CDR1 is LNHDA and CDR2 is SQIVND (reference sequence). The CDR3 runs 13 residues. Trimming left V 1 base short and J 4 bases short, with 5 bases between.

This clone was observed a handful of times. J is TRBJ2-5 and V is TRBV28; 10 bases map to TRBD2. The ends lost 4 bases at V and 6 bases at J; junction bases unmatched: 5. The CDR3 is 14 residues long. CDR1 is MDHEN, CDR2 SYDVKM, per germline. CDR3 protein: CASSSDSGRKTQYF. CDR3 in DNA: TGTGCCAGCAGTTCCGATAGCGGGAGGAAGACCCAGTACTTC. Using reference TRBV28 and TRBJ2-5 for the parts outside the CDR3, the full variable domain is DVKVTQSSRYLVKRTGEKVFLECVQDMDHENMFWYRQDPGLGLRLIYFSYDVKMKEKGDIPEGYSVSREKKERFSLILESASTNQTSMYLCASSSDSGRKTQYFGPGTRLLVL.

V gene TRBV5-1 combines with J gene TRBJ2-7; 8 bases agree with TRBD1. The trim removed 4 bases at V and 5 bases at J, leaving 8 bases unmatched. The CDR3 has 14 amino acids. Germline V gives CDR1 SGHRS, CDR2 YFSETQ. CDR3 in amino acids: CASSEPTGVNEQYF. Written as DNA, the CDR3 is TGCGCCAGCAGCGAACCGACAGGGGTGAACGAGCAGTACTTC.

This chain links TRBV7-6 with TRBJ1-5; D is uncertain. V shed 5 bases and J shed 7 bases, with 9 bases lying between them. The CDR3 sequence is 12 residues long. Germline values: CDR1 SGHVS, CDR2 FNYEAQ. The CDR3 sequence: CASSMTGQPQHF. In nucleotides, the CDR3 is TGTGCCAGCAGCATGACCGGGCAGCCCCAGCATTTT.

The chain uses TRBV4-1 and TRBJ1-5, with 7 nucleotides matching TRBD1. CDR3 size: 13 residues. Trimming cost V 6 bases and J 6 bases; bases outside gene matches: 5. Germline loops: CDR1 MGHRA, CDR2 YSYEKL. For the CDR3, the DNA is TGCGCCAGCAGTCCGACAGGGTTTCAGCCCCAGCATTTT. The encoded protein is CASSPTGFQPQHF.

The chain links TRBV10-3 to TRBJ2-7; the D gene could be TRBD1 or TRBD2 (5 bases each). Germline V gives CDR1 ENHRY, CDR2 SYGVKD. With 7 bases removed from V and 6 bases from J, the gap between germline ends came to 19 bases. The CDR3 spans 14 residues. The CDR3 DNA is TGTGCCATCAAGGGGAATGGGGGTTCGAGCGAGCAGTACTTC. Amino acid sequence: CAIKGNGGSSEQYF.